Below are 21 T cell receptor beta chains sequenced from a single sample in a study of Ad26.COV2.S vaccination and SARS-CoV-2 variants. Data came from immunoSEQ multiplex PCR; TCRdb stores just in-frame clones and leaves some out. The top ten hold approximately 2.5% of the sample, which has hundreds of thousands of clones, roughly nine tenths seen once. Treatment of the sample: some 20 received Ad26.COV2.S at low or high dose, single or two shots; five or six received placebo; per-sample allocation not given. The samples were gathered on day 63 after the first injection of vaccine or placebo. Sequencing was performed on peripheral blood, taken in a trial of Ad26.COV2.S vaccine versus placebo. The receptors shown here come from a person between 18 and 65 years old who received the Ad26.COV2.S COVID-19 vaccine or a placebo.

This rearrangement joins TRBV9 to TRBJ1-6; 7 bases line up with TRBD1. CDR1 and CDR2 from the germline V gene are SGDLS and YYNGEE. Unmatched junction bases numbered 5, after V lost 4 bases and J lost 7 bases. The CDR3 spans 14 residues. CDR3 protein: CASSPGTVNSPLHF. In DNA form, the CDR3 reads TGTGCCAGCAGCCCAGGGACAGTCAATTCACCCCTCCACTTT.

V gene TRBV6-5 combines with J gene TRBJ1-2, with a weak D call TRBD1 (5 bases). Per germline, CDR1 MNHEY and CDR2 SVGAGI. The V gene lost 2 bases and the J gene lost 9 bases, with 19 bases spanning the gap. CDR3 length equals 15 residues. Written as DNA, the CDR3 is TGTGCCAGCAGTTACGTGATAGGCGGGGGTATGAGCTACACCTTC. Translation gives CASSYVIGGGMSYTF.

The chain employs TRBV28 and TRBJ2-5; 7 bases align to TRBD2. This CDR3 is built from 15 residues. V trimming: 7 bases; J trimming: 2 bases; junction bases outside the gene matches: 10. Germline CDR1 MDHEN, CDR2 SYDVKM. The CDR3 nucleotides read TGTGCCAGCACCCTCGGGATTAGCGGGCAAGAGACCCAGTACTTC. Protein: CASTLGISGQETQYF.

V and J are TRBV10-3 and TRBJ1-1; no firm D call. This CDR3 has 14 residues. The germline CDR1 and CDR2 sequences are ENHRY and SYGVKD. V lost 0 bases to trimming and J lost 0 bases, with 5 bases between them. The DNA of the CDR3 is TGTGCCATCAGTGAGTCGATGGTGAACACTGAAGCTTTCTTT. It specifies CAISESMVNTEAFF.

Regarding this clone: A much larger clone sits a single nucleotide away, making a read error possible. The J gene is TRBJ1-2, the V gene TRBV2, with no clear D. CDR1 is SNHLY and CDR2 is FYNNEI in the germline V gene. The V gene lost 3 bases and the J gene lost 8 bases, with 13 bases spanning the gap. This CDR3 contains 13 residues. The DNA for the CDR3 is TGTGCCAGCAGTGACAGCGCAAGGTACGGCTACACCTTC. Amino acids: CASSDSARYGYTF.

This chain's CDR3 is CASSQWTVQETQYF. CDR3 DNA sequence: TGTGCCAGCAGCCAATGGACAGTACAAGAGACCCAGTACTTC. The rearrangement joins TRBV3-1 (or the pseudogene TRBV3-2) to TRBJ2-5; D possibly corresponds to TRBD1 (6 bases). The germline gives CDR1 LGHDT, CDR2 YNNKEL (reference sequence). This CDR3 spans 14 amino acids. Trimming pared 2 bases from V and 2 bases from J, leaving 9 bases between.

The chain couples TRBV18 to TRBJ2-3, with 7 bases that match TRBD1. The CDR3 has 14 residues. J gave up 6 bases and V 3 bases, and 6 bases lay outside the gene matches. The germline gives CDR1 KGHSH, CDR2 LQKENI. The CDR3: CASSPRTGMDTQYF. In DNA form, the CDR3 reads TGTGCCAGCTCACCGCGGACAGGAATGGATACGCAGTATTTT.

CDR3: CASGLTGVGGETQYF. CDR3 coding DNA: TGTGCTAGTGGCCTGACAGGGGTTGGGGGGGAGACCCAGTACTTC. The chain couples TRBV12-5 to TRBJ2-5; 8 nucleotides line up with TRBD1. The CDR3 extends over 15 amino acids. CDR1 is LGHNT, CDR2 FRNRAP, per germline. J gave up 5 bases and V 6 bases, and 11 bases lay outside the gene matches.

V is TRBV20-1 and J is TRBJ2-1, with 8 positions matching TRBD2. V shed 3 bases and J 5 bases; nucleotides not matched to a gene: 15. The CDR3 extends over 17 amino acids. The germline V gene encodes CDR1 DFQATT and CDR2 SNEGSKA (reference sequence). The chain's CDR3 is CSASGVGLALDHNEQFF. The CDR3 DNA follows: TGCAGTGCTAGTGGTGTCGGACTAGCCCTAGACCACAATGAGCAGTTCTTC.

This clone was seen only once. The rearrangement uses TRBV18 and TRBJ1-1; D unclear. Deletions cut 1 base from V and 6 bases from J, with 9 bases between. The CDR3 is 13 amino acids. The germline gives CDR1 KGHSH, CDR2 LQKENI. As DNA, the CDR3 is TGTGCCAGCTCACCACTGTCCGGGGCTGAAGCTTTCTTT. This translates into CASSPLSGAEAFF.

The table lists this clone with a few counts. Written as DNA, the CDR3 is TGTGCCAGCAGCGACAGGGGTCCCCATCAGCCCCAGCATTTT. This encodes CASSDRGPHQPQHF. The J gene is TRBJ1-5, the V gene TRBV9, with TRBD1 matching 7 bases. Germline CDR1 reads SGDLS; CDR2 reads YYNGEE. After removal of 3 bases from V and 5 bases from J, the junction contained 5 bases not matched to a gene. The CDR3 contains 14 residues.

Of note for this clone: The CDR3 ends on some other residue instead of the conserved phenylalanine or tryptophan, so this is likely a read error. The limits of the CDR3 on the DNA are not certain, so only TCRdb's listed CDR3 is given. This chain joins TRBV11-2 and TRBJ1-2. 12 amino acids form the CDR3, both terminal residues included. In germline, CDR1 is SGHAT, CDR2 FQNNGV. This CDR3 reads CASSLARQHVVV.

This chain joins TRBV5-1 and TRBJ2-2; tentatively, D is TRBD2 (5 bases). Trimming took off 0 bases at V and 6 bases at J, with 9 bases between the two ends. The CDR3 extends over 14 amino acids. CDR1 and CDR2 from the germline V gene are SGHRS and YFSETQ. The CDR3 DNA follows: TGCGCCAGCAGCTTGGGGGAGTGGGCCGGGGAGCTGTTTTTT. This translates into CASSLGEWAGELFF.

The V call is TRBV2, the J call TRBJ1-2; D unclear. CDR1 is SNHLY, CDR2 FYNNEI, per germline. The CDR3 contains 14 residues. V lost 3 bases, J lost 5 bases, and 13 bases lay in between. The DNA for the CDR3 is TGTGCCAGCAGTGATTGGAGTACCTGGTATGGCTACACCTTC. It translates to CASSDWSTWYGYTF. The full variable domain, with the rest looked up from reference TRBV2 and TRBJ1-2, is EPEVTQTPSHQVTQMGQEVILRCVPISNHLYFYWYRQILGQKVEFLVSFYNNEISEKSEIFDDQFSVERPDGSNFTLKIRSTKLEDSAMYFCASSDWSTWYGYTFGSGTRLTVV.

The rearrangement uses TRBV7-2 and TRBJ1-1; no clear D gene. Per germline, CDR1 SGHTA and CDR2 FQGNSA. The length of the CDR3 is 15 residues. Trimming took 5 bases from V and 2 from J, leaving 15 bases between them. CDR3 bases: TGTGCCAGCAGCCTCCTAGCGACGGTTAACACTGAAGCTTTCTTT. Protein sequence: CASSLLATVNTEAFF.

The V gene is TRBV7-3, the J gene TRBJ2-1; the D gene is possibly TRBD2 (8 bases). Deletions cut 3 bases from V and 2 bases from J, with 20 bases between. The CDR3 length is 18 residues. Germline V gene sequence: CDR1 SGHTA, CDR2 FQGTGA. CDR3 in DNA: TGTGCCAGCAGCTTGGGCCACGGGAGGGGGCTCCCCTACAATGAGCAGTTCTTC. This gives the protein CASSLGHGRGLPYNEQFF.

The V and J genes are TRBV28 and TRBJ1-1; D is unresolved. The germline V and J ends were trimmed by 6 bases and 1 base, with 9 bases remaining between them. In germline, CDR1 is MDHEN, CDR2 SYDVKM. The CDR3 is made up of 13 amino acids. CDR3 region: CASRYEENTEAFF. DNA of the CDR3: TGTGCCAGCAGGTACGAAGAGAACACTGAAGCTTTCTTT.

The chain is built from TRBV9 and TRBJ2-1, with 14 bases identical to TRBD2. The CDR3 covers 16 residues. V gave up 4 bases and J gave up 7 bases; unmatched junction bases: 7. CDR1 SGDLS and CDR2 YYNGEE come from the germline V gene. CDR3 residues: CASSPHRLAGGNEQFF. As DNA, the CDR3 is TGTGCCAGCAGCCCCCATCGACTAGCGGGGGGGAATGAGCAGTTCTTC.

The chain employs TRBV7-2 and TRBJ2-2; a possible D gene is TRBD1 (6 bases). Trimming left V 5 bases short and J 0 bases short, with 13 bases between. The CDR3 extends over 16 amino acids. Per the germline V gene, CDR1 is SGHTA and CDR2 is FQGNSA. CDR3 amino acids: CASSRTALANTGELFF. CDR3 bases: TGTGCCAGCAGCCGGACAGCGCTCGCGAACACCGGGGAGCTGTTTTTT.

The rearrangement joins TRBV6-1 to TRBJ1-6; no definite D call. Germline CDR1 and CDR2: MNHNS and SASEGT. This CDR3 has 16 residues. Trimming removed 2 bases from V and 4 bases from J, with 12 bases in between. The CDR3 spells CASSEMPEEYNSPLHF. In DNA form, the CDR3 reads TGTGCCAGCAGTGAAATGCCGGAAGAATATAATTCACCCCTCCACTTT.

The gene calls are TRBV25-1 and TRBJ2-3, with D unclear. The V end lost 3 bases, the J end lost 1 base, and 8 bases lay between the germline ends. The CDR3 loop spans 14 amino acids. The germline V gene has CDR1 MGHDK and CDR2 SYGVNS. The CDR3 loop reads CASSDPSRTDTQYF. The CDR3 region has the DNA TGTGCCAGCAGTGACCCGTCCCGCACAGATACGCAGTATTTT.